This TCR beta chain is from a study of cytomegalovirus exposure and HLA in healthy donors. For this clone: No antigen is known for it.

This PCR relied on a set of 60 Vbeta primers and 13 Jbeta primers. Sequenced by immunoSEQ multiplex PCR; TCRdb stores in-frame clones only, minus some. The sample has roughly 150,000 clones; approximately 73% are singletons. Whole-study results and caveats: A missense DCLRE1C variant was associated with V- and J-gene trimming of TCR beta chains in a later analysis, and an independent cohort replicated the association.

The V and J ends lost 8 bases and 3 bases, in that order; junction bases with no gene match: 6. The germline V gene encodes CDR1 SNHLY and CDR2 FYNNEI. This CDR3 has 15 amino acids. The receptor was isolated from a young woman in good health and CMV-seropositive. Sample: PBMCs. The V call is TRBV2, the J call TRBJ2-5; 13 bases agree with TRBD2. For the CDR3, the DNA is TGTGCCAGCGTACTAGCGGGGGGGCCGAAAGAGACCCAGTACTTC. This codes for CASVLAGGPKETQYF.